Sequencing of this TCR beta chain was carried out in a study of blood T cells in healthy people across ages. Many counts were recorded for this clonotype. CDR3 length: 16 residues. V dropped 0 bases and J dropped 0; count of bases not matched to a gene: 5. Looked up from germline, CDR1 is LGHNA and CDR2 is YNFKEQ. Primed by a sample-barcoded 5' primer and a J-beta primer mix, a second PCR proceeded for 7 to 11 cycles. TCRdb itself ran the 5' RACE reads through MiXCR, one entry per CDR3 protein. The sample has some 900,000 distinct CDR3 sequences, about 48% seen once. This sequence originates from a young man in good health. The specimen was blood. The chain uses TRBV4-2 and TRBJ2-7; the match to TRBD2 covers 7 bases. CDR3 residues: CASSQETGGGSYEQYF. CDR3 DNA sequence: TGTGCCAGCAGCCAAGAAACGGGAGGAGGCTCCTACGAGCAGTACTTC.